This entry concerns a single T cell receptor beta chain. This table comes from immunoSEQ multiplex PCR, and its TCRdb copy is limited to in-frame clones, with some not included. The data show fewer than 85,000 clones, 83% seen once. Germline CDR1 is SGHRS and CDR2 is YFSETQ. V gave up 7 bases and J gave up 4 bases, with 23 bases separating them. This CDR3 is built from 16 residues. The data are from a study of ipilimumab plus nivolumab after autologous stem cell transplantation. Ipilimumab, 1 mg/kg, started 14 to 28 days after autologous transplant. The chain couples TRBV5-1 to TRBJ2-5; either TRBD1 or TRBD2 may fit D (5 bases each). The source material was PBMCs, sampled in a trial of ipilimumab plus nivolumab as post-transplant consolidation. The TCR originated in a male donor with diffuse large B-cell lymphoma. This chain's CDR3 is CASDLTGARTGETQYF. The DNA of the CDR3 is TGCGCCAGCGACTTGACCGGGGCCCGGACCGGAGAGACCCAGTACTTC. Together with reference TRBV5-1 and TRBJ2-5, the CDR3 gives the full variable domain: KAGVTQTPRYLIKTRGQQVTLSCSPISGHRSVSWYQQTPGQGLQFLFEYFSETQRNKGNFPGRFSGRQFSNSRSEMNVSTLELGDSALYLCASDLTGARTGETQYFGPGTRLLVL.